This T cell receptor beta chain was sequenced in a study of T cell changes during pregnancy in multiple sclerosis. Trimming shortened V by 6 bases and J by 1 base, and 3 bases separated the two germline ends. This CDR3 has 12 amino acids. CDR1 is SGHNT, CDR2 YENEEA, per germline. Produced via immunoSEQ multiplex PCR; TCRdb's table is partial and in-frame only. The table records 60,000 to 75,000 clones, roughly nine tenths of them present only once. This chain links TRBV11-3 with TRBJ2-2; D gene ambiguous. The clonotype comes from a female donor with multiple sclerosis, enrolled in a pregnancy study. Sample: peripheral blood, taken before pregnancy. CDR3 in amino acids: CASRLNTGELFF. The CDR3 bases are TGTGCCAGCAGACTGAACACCGGGGAGCTGTTTTTT.